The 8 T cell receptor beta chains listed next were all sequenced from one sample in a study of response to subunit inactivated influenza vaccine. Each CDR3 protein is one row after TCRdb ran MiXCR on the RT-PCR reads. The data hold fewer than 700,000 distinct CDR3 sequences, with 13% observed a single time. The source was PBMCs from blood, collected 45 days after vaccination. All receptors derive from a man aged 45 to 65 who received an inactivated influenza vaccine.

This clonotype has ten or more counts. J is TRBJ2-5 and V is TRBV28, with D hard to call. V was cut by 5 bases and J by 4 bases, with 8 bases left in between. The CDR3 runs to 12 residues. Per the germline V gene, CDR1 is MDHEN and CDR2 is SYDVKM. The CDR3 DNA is TGTGCCAGCAGTGGCAACGGAGAGACCCAGTACTTC. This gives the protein CASSGNGETQYF.

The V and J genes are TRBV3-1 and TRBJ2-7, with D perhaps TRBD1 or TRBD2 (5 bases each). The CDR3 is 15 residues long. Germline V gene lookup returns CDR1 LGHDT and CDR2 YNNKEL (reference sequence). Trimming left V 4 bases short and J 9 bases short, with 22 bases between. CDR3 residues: CASSPHPGQATVQYF. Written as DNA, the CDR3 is TGTGCCAGCAGCCCGCACCCGGGGCAGGCGACGGTGCAGTACTTC.

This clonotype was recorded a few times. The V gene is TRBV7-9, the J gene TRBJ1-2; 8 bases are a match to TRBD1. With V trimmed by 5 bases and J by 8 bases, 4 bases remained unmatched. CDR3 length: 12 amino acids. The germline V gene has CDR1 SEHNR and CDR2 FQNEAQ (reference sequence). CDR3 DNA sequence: TGTGCCAGCAGCGTACAGGGGGAAGGCTACACCTTC. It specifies CASSVQGEGYTF.

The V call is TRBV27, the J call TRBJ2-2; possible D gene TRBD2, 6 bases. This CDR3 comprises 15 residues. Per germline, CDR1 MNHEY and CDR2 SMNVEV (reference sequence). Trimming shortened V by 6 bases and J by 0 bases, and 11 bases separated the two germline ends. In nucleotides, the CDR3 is TGTGCCAGCAGGGGGGGACGGCCGAACACCGGGGAGCTGTTTTTT. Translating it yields CASRGGRPNTGELFF.

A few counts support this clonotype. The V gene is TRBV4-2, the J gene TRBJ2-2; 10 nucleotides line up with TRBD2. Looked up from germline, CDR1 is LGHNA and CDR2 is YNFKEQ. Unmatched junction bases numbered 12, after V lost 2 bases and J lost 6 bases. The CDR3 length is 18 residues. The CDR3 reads CASSQSSALAGGAGELFF. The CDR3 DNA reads TGTGCCAGCAGCCAAAGTAGCGCGTTAGCGGGAGGTGCCGGGGAGCTGTTTTTT.

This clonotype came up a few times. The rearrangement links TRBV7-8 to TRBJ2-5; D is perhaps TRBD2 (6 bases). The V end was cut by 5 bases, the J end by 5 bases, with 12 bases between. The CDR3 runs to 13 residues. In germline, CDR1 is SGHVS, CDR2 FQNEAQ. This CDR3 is CASSLGTSETQYF. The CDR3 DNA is TGTGCCAGCAGCCTCGGGACTTCTGAGACCCAGTACTTC.

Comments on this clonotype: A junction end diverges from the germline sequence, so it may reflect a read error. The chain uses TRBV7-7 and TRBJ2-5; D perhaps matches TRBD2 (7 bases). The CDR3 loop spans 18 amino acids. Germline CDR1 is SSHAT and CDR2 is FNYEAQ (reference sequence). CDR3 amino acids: CASSSLGTGGGHKETQYF. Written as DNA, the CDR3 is TGTGCTAGCAGCTCGCTGGGGACGGGGGGCGGACACAAAGAGACCCAGTACTTC.

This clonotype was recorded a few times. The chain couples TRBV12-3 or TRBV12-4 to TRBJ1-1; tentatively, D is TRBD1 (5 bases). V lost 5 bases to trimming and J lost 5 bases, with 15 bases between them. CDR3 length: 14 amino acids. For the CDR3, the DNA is TGTGCCAGCAGTCGCTGGGGGGAGGGGACTGAAGCTTTCTTT. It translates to CASSRWGEGTEAFF.